The T cell receptor beta chain under discussion was sequenced for a study of response to subunit inactivated influenza vaccine. Study findings and constraints: After each seasonal influenza vaccination, few new T cells are recruited, the authors suggested.

TCRdb analysed the RT-PCR reads with MiXCR anew, one entry per CDR3 protein. The data hold approximately 230,000 distinct CDR3 sequences, with more than 9% observed a single time. As regards this clonotype: Its target is unknown. At one end the junction does not follow the germline gene, possibly because of a read error.

The starting material was non-naive T cells sorted from PBMCs, obtained 14 to 15 days before vaccination. The receptor's source is a man aged 45-65 years who received an inactivated influenza vaccine.

The CDR3 DNA reads TGTGCCAGCAGCTTAGATCGGGGATCAGGGGCCAACGTCCTGGCTTTC. It specifies CASSLDRGSGANVLAF. The chain couples TRBV7-9 to TRBJ2-6; D possibly corresponds to TRBD1 (6 bases). The CDR3 extends over 16 amino acids. The germline CDR1 and CDR2 sequences are SEHNR and FQNEAQ (reference sequence).